Below are 19 T cell receptor beta chains sequenced from a single sample in a study of identical twins. TCRdb ran MiXCR on the 5' RACE reads and lists one entry per CDR3 protein. The sample has hundreds of thousands of distinct CDR3 sequences, roughly 6% seen once. Sequencing used naive T cells sorted from blood. These receptors came from a man aged 18 to 30 in good health.

This clonotype appeared a few times. The chain has TRBV5-1 and TRBJ2-2, with TRBD1 matching over 7 bases. The J segment lost 4 bases and the V segment lost 1 base, leaving 7 bases of the junction unmatched. Germline CDR1 and CDR2: SGHRS and YFSETQ. The CDR3 contains 16 residues. CDR3 DNA: TGCGCCAGCAGCTTGATCAAGGGGGCGAGCACCGGGGAGCTGTTTTTT. Translating it yields CASSLIKGASTGELFF.

This clonotype was seen at least ten times. The V call is TRBV6-2 or TRBV6-3, the J call TRBJ2-2; D is possibly TRBD1 (6 bases). This CDR3 has 16 amino acids. Between the trimmed V and J ends, which lost 2 bases and 5 bases, there was a span of 15 bases. The germline V gene encodes CDR1 MNHEY and CDR2 SVGEGT. The CDR3 sequence: CASSYARTAGTGELFF. CDR3 sequence (DNA): TGTGCCAGCAGTTACGCTAGGACAGCAGGTACCGGGGAGCTGTTTTTT.

This clonotype was seen many times. The chain carries TRBV10-2 and TRBJ2-7, with TRBD2 identical over 15 bases. CDR1 and CDR2 from the germline V gene are WSHSY and SAAADI. Trimming cost V 5 bases and J 3 bases; bases outside gene matches: 2. The CDR3 runs to 15 residues. The CDR3 bases are TGCGCCAGCAGTCAGGGACTAGCGGGAGGCTACGAGCAGTACTTC. Protein: CASSQGLAGGYEQYF.

This clonotype was counted at least ten times. J is TRBJ2-1 and V is TRBV29-1; D tentatively reads TRBD1 or TRBD2 (5 bases each). Trimming took 6 bases from V and 3 from J, leaving 15 bases between them. CDR3 size: 14 residues. The germline V gene encodes CDR1 SQVTM and CDR2 ANQGSEA. The CDR3 DNA reads as TGCAGCGTGGATTACCGGGACCGCTACAATGAGCAGTTCTTC. This encodes CSVDYRDRYNEQFF.

This sequence joins TRBV5-8 and TRBJ2-1, with a weak D call TRBD1 (5 bases). Germline loops: CDR1 SGHTS, CDR2 YDEGEE. The ends were cut back, 1 base at V and 4 bases at J, with 9 bases in the middle. The CDR3 length is 14 residues. This chain's CDR3 is CASSLRRGYNEQFF. The CDR3 nucleotides are TGTGCCAGCAGCTTGAGAAGGGGATACAATGAGCAGTTCTTC.

This clonotype was recorded many times. The V and J genes are TRBV12-3 or TRBV12-4 and TRBJ2-7; D gene uncertain. Trimming took 5 bases from V and 3 from J, leaving 8 bases between them. The CDR3 is made up of 12 amino acids. The CDR3 DNA reads TGTGCCAGCAGTCCTCAGAGCTACGAGCAGTACTTC. Translated: CASSPQSYEQYF.

This clonotype was observed many times. The J gene is TRBJ2-4, the V gene TRBV15, with 7 bases that match TRBD1. The CDR3 has 14 residues. Germline assignment: CDR1 LNHNV and CDR2 YYDKDF (reference sequence). V gave up 0 bases and J gave up 6 bases; unmatched junction bases: 2. The CDR3 nucleotides are TGTGCCACCAGCAGAGAAGAGGGGGCAAACATTCAGTACTTC. Protein: CATSREEGANIQYF.

The rearrangement joins TRBV5-6 to TRBJ1-4; 9 bases match TRBD1. The CDR3 runs 13 residues. The V gene end was trimmed by 4 bases and the J gene end by 10 bases; junction bases not matched to a gene: 5. Germline values: CDR1 SGHDT, CDR2 YYEEEE. The CDR3, as DNA: TGTGCCAGCAGCCGGGACAGGGTGAGAAAACTGTTTTTT. It encodes CASSRDRVRKLFF. The variable domain in full, with the rest retrieved from reference TRBV5-6 and TRBJ1-4, is DAGVTQSPTHLIKTRGQQVTLRCSPKSGHDTVSWYQQALGQGPQFIFQYYEEEERQRGNFPDRFSGHQFPNYSSELNVNALLLGDSALYLCASSRDRVRKLFFGSGTQLSVL.

CDR3 DNA sequence: TGCAGTGCTAGAGCCAGCGTTTCCTACAATGAGCAGTTCTTC. Its protein is CSARASVSYNEQFF. The chain is built from TRBV20-1 and TRBJ2-1; D is unclear. Trimming pared 1 base from V and 1 base from J, leaving 8 bases between. Germline V CDR1 and CDR2: DFQATT, SNEGSKA (reference sequence). The length of the CDR3 is 14 residues.

This sequence joins TRBV25-1 and TRBJ2-2, with 9 bases matching TRBD1. The CDR3 consists of 16 residues. Germline V gives CDR1 MGHDK, CDR2 SYGVNS. The trim removed 4 bases at V and 1 base at J, leaving 4 bases unmatched. CDR3 nucleotide sequence: TGTGCCAGCAGTGGGGGACAGGGCTTGAACACCGGGGAGCTGTTTTTT. As protein: CASSGGQGLNTGELFF.

At least ten counts were recorded for this clonotype. This rearrangement joins TRBV7-9 to TRBJ2-1; TRBD2 matches at 7 bases. The junction had 5 bases not matched to a gene; V was cut back by 8 bases and J by 4 bases. Per the germline V gene, CDR1 is SEHNR and CDR2 is FQNEAQ (reference sequence). The CDR3 runs 13 residues. The CDR3 is CASAGERYNEQFF. The CDR3 coding sequence is TGTGCCAGCGCGGGAGAGAGGTACAATGAGCAGTTCTTC.

Here the CDR3 reads CASSAPRERGPNSRELFF. CDR3 nucleotides: TGTGCCAGCAGCGCCCCCAGGGAAAGGGGTCCGAACAGCCGGGAGCTGTTTTTT. The V call is TRBV9, the J call TRBJ2-2; a weak D match, TRBD1 (5 bases). V lost 3 bases and J 9 bases, leaving 27 bases between the germline ends. The CDR3 sequence is 18 residues long. Germline V CDR1 and CDR2: SGDLS, YYNGEE.

This clonotype was seen at least ten times. This rearrangement joins TRBV10-3 to TRBJ1-1, with D perhaps TRBD1 (6 bases). CDR1 and CDR2 (germline): ENHRY, SYGVKD. CDR3 size: 15 residues. The V end lost 3 bases, the J end lost 5 bases, and 16 bases lay between the germline ends. The CDR3 here is CAISDSGGAGTEAFF. CDR3 nucleotides: TGTGCCATCAGTGATTCCGGGGGCGCAGGAACTGAAGCTTTCTTT.

This clonotype was observed a handful of times. The chain combines TRBV3-1 with TRBJ2-1, with a possible D match to TRBD2 (5 bases). The germline gives CDR1 LGHDT, CDR2 YNNKEL (reference sequence). Trimming took off 1 base at V and 9 bases at J, with 16 bases between the two ends. The CDR3 has 15 residues. Here the CDR3 DNA reads TGTGCCAGCAGCCAAGGGGCCGGACTCTCCGGTGAGCAGTTCTTC. Amino acid sequence: CASSQGAGLSGEQFF.

This clonotype was observed at least ten times. This chain's CDR3 is CASSETALTEAFF. In DNA form, the CDR3 reads TGTGCCAGCAGCGAGACAGCTCTCACTGAAGCTTTCTTT. The chain links TRBV9 to TRBJ1-1; D possibly corresponds to TRBD1 (5 bases). The V end was cut by 3 bases, the J end by 4 bases, with 10 bases between. This CDR3 has 13 residues. From germline, CDR1 is SGDLS and CDR2 YYNGEE.

Ten or more counts support this clonotype. The rearrangement uses TRBV20-1 and TRBJ2-1; tentatively, D is TRBD1 (6 bases). The CDR3 is 11 residues long. Trimming left V 7 bases short and J 10 bases short, with 14 bases between. Germline CDR1 and CDR2: DFQATT and SNEGSKA (reference sequence). CDR3 DNA sequence: TGCAGTGAAATACAGGGAGAAGAGCAGTTCTTC. This codes for CSEIQGEEQFF.

This clonotype showed up many times. The CDR3 reads CSIDSGTGQETQYF. The CDR3, as DNA: TGCAGCATCGACTCCGGGACAGGGCAAGAGACCCAGTACTTC. V gene TRBV29-1 combines with J gene TRBJ2-5; TRBD1 agrees at 9 bases. The CDR3 is 14 residues long. The J segment lost 2 bases and the V segment lost 8 bases, leaving 9 bases of the junction unmatched. In germline, CDR1 is SQVTM, CDR2 ANQGSEA.

This clonotype has a count of ten or more. The CDR3 region is CASSHSDRDQETQYF. Written as DNA, the CDR3 is TGCGCCAGCAGCCACTCAGACAGGGACCAAGAGACCCAGTACTTC. This chain joins TRBV4-1 and TRBJ2-5, with 7 nucleotides matching TRBD1. Trimming took 3 bases from V and 0 from J; bases not matched to a gene: 4. CDR1 is MGHRA and CDR2 is YSYEKL in the germline V gene. The CDR3 has 15 residues.

This clonotype occurred a few times. The chain combines TRBV28 with TRBJ2-1; D is ambiguous. This CDR3 is built from 16 residues. Trimming removed 3 bases at V and 0 bases at J, with 12 bases between. Per the germline V gene, CDR1 is MDHEN and CDR2 is SYDVKM. The CDR3 protein is CASSFQVFSSYNEQFF. The CDR3 DNA is TGTGCCAGCAGTTTTCAGGTCTTTAGCTCCTACAATGAGCAGTTCTTC.